This T cell receptor (beta chain) originates from a study of blood T cell repertoires in COVID-19. Study-level background: The samples span acute and convalescent COVID-19 from the United States, Italy and Spain.

This table comes from immunoSEQ multiplex PCR, and its TCRdb copy is limited to in-frame clones, with some not included. The table shows nearly 200,000 clones, with roughly nine tenths occurring only once. V gave up 3 bases and J gave up 6 bases; unmatched junction bases: 7. This CDR3 comprises 14 residues. The germline gives CDR1 MGHDK, CDR2 SYGVNS. The source of this sequence is a woman in her 70s with acute or convalescent COVID-19. The chain recombines TRBV25-1 with TRBJ1-1; 7 nucleotides agree with TRBD1. The sample consisted of peripheral blood. CDR3 region: CASSEIDRVAEAFF. DNA for the CDR3: TGTGCCAGCAGTGAGATCGACAGGGTCGCTGAAGCTTTCTTT.